This is a list of T cell receptor beta chains from one sample in a study of identical twins. TCRdb analysed the 5' RACE reads with MiXCR anew, one entry per CDR3 protein. The sample holds roughly 720,000 distinct CDR3 sequences; about 20% are singletons and the top ten take around 12%. The same sample was also used in a study of T cells expressing NK-cell markers.

The sequencing sample was made of PBMCs. The receptors were sampled from a woman aged 18 to 35 in good health. Each CDR3 is given with its conserved first and last residue.

v_call	j_call	cdr3_aa
TRBV7-9	TRBJ2-1	CASSSSPTF
TRBV12-3/TRBV12-4	TRBJ1-6	CASRRGTGYNSPLHF
TRBV11-2	TRBJ1-1	CASSSGGGMNTEAFF
TRBV20-1	TRBJ2-1	CSAWPWDRGEQFF
TRBV12-3/TRBV12-4	TRBJ2-2	CASSPDPGRALSGELFF
TRBV20-1	TRBJ1-2	CSAREPGQGLRGYTF
TRBV29-1	TRBJ2-1	CSVPRGTVAEQFF
TRBV7-2	TRBJ1-1	CASSLNPDRHEAFF
TRBV12-3/TRBV12-4	TRBJ2-3	CASTRTREADTQYF
TRBV7-8	TRBJ1-5	CASSYERDIGRGQPQHF
TRBV20-1	TRBJ2-1	CSARRTSGNEQFF
TRBV10-3	TRBJ2-1	CAIRAGLAGNEQFF
TRBV15	TRBJ2-7	CATSRASSGTNEQYF
TRBV19	TRBJ2-1	CASYDRDSNEQFF
TRBV7-2	TRBJ1-1	CASSWGQETEAFF
TRBV9	TRBJ2-7	CASSVDSGGHSYEQYF
TRBV4-3	TRBJ2-1	CASSQDLATPYNEQFF
TRBV7-3	TRBJ2-2	CASSLIVGGATGELFF
TRBV5-1	TRBJ1-1	CASRRGQDTEAFF
TRBV3-1	TRBJ2-1	CASSPRGYHNEQFF
TRBV12-3/TRBV12-4	TRBJ2-1	CASSLKLAGGRGNEQFF
TRBV6-2/TRBV6-3	TRBJ2-7	CASSQSVVHEQYF
TRBV6-1	TRBJ2-1	CASRARAGPYNEQFF
TRBV4-2	TRBJ2-1	CASSPWVGSGTSAYNEQFF
TRBV20-1	TRBJ2-1	CSARVFSYNEQFF
TRBV20-1	TRBJ1-1	CSAHQGAGGNAFF
TRBV12-3/TRBV12-4	TRBJ2-1	CASSPGTDYNEQFF